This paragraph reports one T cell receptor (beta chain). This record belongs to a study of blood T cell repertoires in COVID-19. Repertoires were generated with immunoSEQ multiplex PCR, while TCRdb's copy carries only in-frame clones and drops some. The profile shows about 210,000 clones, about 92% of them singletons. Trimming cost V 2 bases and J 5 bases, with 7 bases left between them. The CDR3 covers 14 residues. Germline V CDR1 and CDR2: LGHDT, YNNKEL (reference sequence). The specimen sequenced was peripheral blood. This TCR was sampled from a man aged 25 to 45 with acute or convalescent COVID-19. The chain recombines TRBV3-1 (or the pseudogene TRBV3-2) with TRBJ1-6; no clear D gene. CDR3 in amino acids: CASSQNRDNSPLHF. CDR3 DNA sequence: TGTGCCAGCAGCCAAAACCGGGATAATTCACCCCTCCACTTT.